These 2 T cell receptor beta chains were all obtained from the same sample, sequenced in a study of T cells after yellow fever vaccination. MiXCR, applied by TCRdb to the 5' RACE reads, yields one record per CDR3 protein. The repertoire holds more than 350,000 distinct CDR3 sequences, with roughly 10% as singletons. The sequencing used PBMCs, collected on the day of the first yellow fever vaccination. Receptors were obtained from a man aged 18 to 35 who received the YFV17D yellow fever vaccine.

The CDR3 DNA follows: TGTGCCAGCACCGTGAGGGGCGCAGATACGCAGTATTTT. Translation gives CASTVRGADTQYF. This chain links TRBV3-1 with TRBJ2-3; possibly TRBD1 or TRBD2 for D (5 bases each). The CDR3 extends over 13 amino acids. Between the trimmed V and J ends, which lost 7 bases and 4 bases, there was a span of 12 bases. Germline loops: CDR1 LGHDT, CDR2 YNNKEL (reference sequence).

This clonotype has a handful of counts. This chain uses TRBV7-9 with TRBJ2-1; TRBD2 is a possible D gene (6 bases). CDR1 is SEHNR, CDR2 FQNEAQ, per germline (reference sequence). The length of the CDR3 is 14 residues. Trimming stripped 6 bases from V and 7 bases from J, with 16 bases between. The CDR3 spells CASSRGGGRNEQFF. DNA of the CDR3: TGTGCCAGCAGTAGGGGAGGTGGTCGGAATGAGCAGTTCTTC.